This is a list of T cell receptor beta chains from one sample in a study of CD8 T cells in Susac syndrome. TCRdb processed the immunoSEQ multiplex PCR reads anew with MiXCR; each CDR3 protein has one entry. The sample includes over 350,000 distinct CDR3 sequences, more than 70% seen only once; the top ten take around 0.12%. What was sequenced was CD8+ T cells from PBMCs. Receptors were obtained from a human donor with multiple sclerosis. The conserved cysteine and the conserved F or W are not part of the CDR3 here. D genes are given only for firm matches.

cdr3_aa	j_call	v_call	d_call
ASSDGIRGTQY	TRBJ2-5	TRBV13	NA
ASSLEEGNTIY	TRBJ1-3	TRBV7-6	NA
ASSGQGDTEAF	TRBJ1-1	TRBV5-1	TRBD1
ASSLETEETQY	TRBJ2-5	TRBV13	NA
ASSSVEGGSREPYGYT	TRBJ1-2	TRBV18	NA
ASSMAGEGRENEQF	TRBJ2-1	TRBV27	NA
SVDRQNTDTQH	NA	TRBV29-1	NA
SVEEHRGSTEAF	TRBJ1-1	TRBV29-1	TRBD1
ASSEAGPDYYEQY	TRBJ2-7	TRBV2	NA
ASSVALATSTDTQY	TRBJ2-3	TRBV9	NA
ASSPGLWNTGELF	TRBJ2-2	TRBV27	NA
ASSFTGVSYNEQF	TRBJ2-1	TRBV7-9	TRBD1
SVDRNTGELF	TRBJ2-2	TRBV29-1	NA
ASSQDLGLGSTDTQY	TRBJ2-3	TRBV14	NA
ATSDFGNEQF	TRBJ2-1	TRBV24-1	NA
ASSPQIEMGSGTDTQY	TRBJ2-3	TRBV7-9	NA
ASSFDANTGELF	TRBJ2-2	TRBV12-3/TRBV12-4	NA
AITLAGTVGDTQY	TRBJ2-3	TRBV10-3	TRBD2
ASSYKGQGFNEQF	TRBJ2-1	TRBV6-5	TRBD1
SARDLKDKSFSYNEQF	TRBJ2-1	TRBV20-1	NA
ASRWDRGYEQY	TRBJ2-7	TRBV27	TRBD1
ASSWTENQPQH	TRBJ1-5	TRBV27	NA
SAPRGDSGNTIY	TRBJ1-3	TRBV20-1	NA
ASSLYPGLAASTDTQY	TRBJ2-3	TRBV27	TRBD2
ASSIQAGGSYNEQF	TRBJ2-1	TRBV19	TRBD1
ASTETVNNEQF	TRBJ2-1	TRBV27	NA
ASSAGTGGLYEQF	TRBJ2-1	TRBV9	TRBD1
ASTKDSGYT	TRBJ1-2	TRBV6-1	NA